The entry below gives a single T cell receptor (beta chain) sequence along with its context. Its antigen is still unknown. This could be a read error, since a much larger clone is one nucleotide away. This CDR3 spans 15 amino acids. Germline assignment: CDR1 SGHVS and CDR2 FNYEAQ. This entry comes from a study of T cells in Graves' hyperthyroidism and ophthalmopathy. Study-level points and caveats: Among clonotypes expanded in thyroid above 0.001, most were also found in blood.

The investigators amplified TCR beta CDR3 regions from RNA transcripts. The TCR CDR3 was amplified in a first-round RT-PCR using the HTBI primer set. MiXCR, run by TCRdb on the multiplex PCR reads, gives a single entry per CDR3 protein. The sample has almost 250,000 distinct CDR3 sequences; about 25% are singletons. The rearrangement links TRBV7-6 to TRBJ1-2, with TRBD1 matching over 12 bases. The TCR comes from a woman between 35 and 50 years old with Graves' ophthalmopathy. Sequences were obtained from blood. The CDR3 reads CVSSLAGQGAISYTF. The CDR3 DNA reads TGTGTCAGCAGCTTAGCGGGACAGGGGGCTATAAGCTACACCTTC.